Listed here are 8 T cell receptor beta chains from one sample, sequenced in a study of blood T cell repertoires in COVID-19. The repertoire was sequenced with immunoSEQ multiplex PCR; TCRdb's copy has only in-frame clones and lacks some. The sample has about 120,000 clones; 90% are singletons. Sequences were obtained from peripheral blood. All receptors derive from an older woman with COVID-19, enrolled during active disease.

V is TRBV2 and J is TRBJ2-5, with D hard to call. The ends were cut back, 2 bases at V and 7 bases at J, with 11 bases in the middle. The V gene's germline CDR1 is SNHLY and CDR2 FYNNEI. The CDR3 extends over 13 amino acids. The CDR3 spells CASSELKSGTQYF. In nucleotides, the CDR3 is TGTGCCAGCAGTGAACTGAAATCAGGGACCCAGTACTTC.

This clone was seen a single time. The rearrangement links TRBV15 to TRBJ2-2; D call uncertain. The germline CDR1 and CDR2 sequences are LNHNV and YYDKDF (reference sequence). The CDR3 length is 16 residues. With 0 bases removed from V and 3 bases from J, the gap between germline ends came to 11 bases. CDR3 loop: CATSRDYGSDTGELFF. In DNA form, the CDR3 reads TGTGCCACCAGCAGAGATTACGGCAGCGACACCGGGGAGCTGTTTTTT.

This chain links TRBV6-5 with TRBJ2-1, with D maybe TRBD1 (6 bases). Germline CDR1 and CDR2: MNHEY and SVGAGI. The CDR3 length is 15 residues. Trimming shortened V by 1 base and J by 5 bases, and 12 bases separated the two germline ends. The CDR3 spells CASSYYGRQDNEQFF. The DNA for the CDR3 is TGTGCCAGCAGTTACTACGGCCGACAGGACAATGAGCAGTTCTTC.

There are a few counts of this clone. This chain joins TRBV27 and TRBJ2-2, with TRBD2 identical over 7 bases. Trimming removed 7 bases from V and 0 bases from J; junction bases left unmatched: 2. The V gene's germline CDR1 is MNHEY and CDR2 SMNVEV (reference sequence). The CDR3 has 14 residues. The DNA for the CDR3 is TGTGCCAGCAACAGCGGGGCGAACACCGGGGAGCTGTTTTTT. It specifies CASNSGANTGELFF.

CDR3 nucleotides: TGTGCCAGCTCCGGACTGTACAATCAGCCCCAGCATTTT. It codes for CASSGLYNQPQHF. V and J are TRBV21-1 and TRBJ1-5. TRBV21-1 is noted as a pseudogene. The CDR3 totals 13 residues.

V gene TRBV5-4 combines with J gene TRBJ2-2; D gene ambiguous. V was pared by 0 bases and J by 2 bases, with 8 bases between. Germline assignment: CDR1 SGHNT and CDR2 YYREEE (reference sequence). The CDR3 length is 15 residues. CDR3 sequence: CASSLDQVNTGELFF. The CDR3, as DNA: TGTGCCAGCAGCTTGGACCAGGTTAACACCGGGGAGCTGTTTTTT.

On this clone itself: At one boundary the junction diverges from the germline segment, which might be a read error. The chain links TRBV7-7 to TRBJ2-5; 8 bases fit TRBD1. The CDR3 totals 16 residues. In germline, CDR1 is SSHAT, CDR2 FNYEAQ (reference sequence). The DNA for the CDR3 is TGTGCTAGCAGCTCTCTCCCAGGTGACAGGGGAGAGACCCAGTACTTC. It encodes CASSSLPGDRGETQYF.

The J gene is TRBJ2-1, the V gene TRBV9, with 13 positions matching TRBD2. The CDR3 is 14 amino acids. V shed 3 bases and J 7 bases; nucleotides not matched to a gene: 1. The germline V gene encodes CDR1 SGDLS and CDR2 YYNGEE. Here the CDR3 reads CASSAGLAGNEQFF. The CDR3 region has the DNA TGTGCCAGCAGCGCGGGACTAGCGGGGAATGAGCAGTTCTTC.